These 27 T cell receptor beta chains originate from one sample sequenced in a study of T cells after posttransplantation cyclophosphamide. Cyclophosphamide on days +3 and +4 followed busulfan-fludarabine conditioning and a marrow graft. Sequencing used immunoSEQ multiplex PCR; TCRdb keeps in-frame clones, though not all of them. In the table there are 15,000 to 20,000 clones, about 90% of which are singletons. The sample was CD4+ T cells sorted from blood, taken after allogeneic stem cell transplant with posttransplant cyclophosphamide. The source is a male patient between 60 and 69 years old who received an allogeneic stem cell transplant from a related donor and was CMV-positive. The graft donor may account for some of the T cells.

V is TRBV10-1 and J is TRBJ2-4, with a weak D call TRBD1 (6 bases). This CDR3 contains 14 residues. Germline V gene data show CDR1 as WNHNN and CDR2 as SYGVQD (reference sequence). Trimming removed 7 bases at V and 7 bases at J, with 17 bases between. The CDR3 nucleotides are TGCGCCAGCACCTGGACAGCCCCAACGAACATTCAGTACTTC. Translating gives CASTWTAPTNIQYF.

The chain employs TRBV5-6 and TRBJ1-5; 11 bases fit TRBD1. The V segment lost 4 bases and the J segment 4 bases; nucleotides outside the gene matches: 4. This CDR3 has 15 residues. The germline V gene has CDR1 SGHDT and CDR2 YYEEEE. This CDR3 reads CASSRWDRGNQPQHF. The CDR3 DNA reads TGTGCCAGCAGCCGATGGGACAGGGGGAATCAGCCCCAGCATTTT.

The rearrangement links TRBV7-2 to TRBJ1-2; 8 bases fit TRBD1. This CDR3 has 15 residues. The J segment lost 6 bases and the V segment lost 3 bases, leaving 9 bases of the junction unmatched. Germline assignment: CDR1 SGHTA and CDR2 FQGNSA. This chain's CDR3 is CASSLTSGTGNGYTF. The CDR3 DNA reads TGTGCCAGCAGCTTGACTTCCGGGACAGGAAATGGCTACACCTTC.

The chain links TRBV4-3 to TRBJ1-5; D is unclear. The CDR3 has 15 residues. Looked up from germline, CDR1 is LGHNA and CDR2 is YSLEER. V gave up 0 bases and J gave up 9 bases, with 15 bases separating them. CDR3 loop: CASSQEIIVGRPQHF. CDR3 coding DNA: TGCGCCAGCAGCCAAGAAATAATAGTGGGGAGGCCCCAGCATTTT.

The rearrangement links TRBV10-3 to TRBJ1-1; 7 nucleotides line up with TRBD1. From germline, CDR1 is ENHRY and CDR2 SYGVKD. The CDR3 length is 14 residues. The V gene end was trimmed by 6 bases and the J gene end by 2 bases; junction bases not matched to a gene: 6. CDR3 coding DNA: TGTGCCATCAGGAAGACAGGGATCAACACTGAAGCTTTCTTT. This translates into CAIRKTGINTEAFF.

The rearrangement uses TRBV27 and TRBJ2-5; 9 bases fit TRBD2. The CDR3 has 16 residues. V dropped 8 bases and J dropped 1; count of bases not matched to a gene: 11. Germline CDR1 and CDR2: MNHEY and SMNVEV (reference sequence). In DNA, the CDR3 is TGTGCCAGCGGTGCGTCCCTAGCGGGGACCCAAGAGACCCAGTACTTC. Amino acid sequence: CASGASLAGTQETQYF.

V usage is TRBV28 and J usage is TRBJ2-3; 9 positions match TRBD2. The CDR3 is 15 amino acids. V lost 4 bases to trimming and J lost 5 bases; unmatched junction nucleotides: 7. CDR1 is MDHEN, CDR2 SYDVKM, per germline. DNA for the CDR3: TGTGCCAGCAGTTGGAGTAGCGGGGGCGAAGATACGCAGTATTTT. This gives the protein CASSWSSGGEDTQYF.

The chain uses TRBV7-2 and TRBJ2-5, with D uncertain. CDR3 length: 15 residues. CDR1 is SGHTA, CDR2 FQGNSA, per germline. Trimming removed 5 bases from V and 2 bases from J, with 15 bases in between. CDR3 nucleotide sequence: TGTGCCAGCAGCAGGTTCAGACAACCGCAAGAGACCCAGTACTTC. As protein: CASSRFRQPQETQYF.

This clone was counted once. The V gene is TRBV29-1, the J gene TRBJ2-3; 7 bases are a match to TRBD1. The CDR3 consists of 13 residues. Trimming cost V 5 bases and J 6 bases; bases outside gene matches: 8. The germline CDR1 and CDR2 sequences are SQVTM and ANQGSEA. The CDR3 protein is CSVLQGSVDTQYF. The CDR3, as DNA: TGCAGCGTTCTACAGGGGAGTGTGGATACGCAGTATTTT.

The chain is built from TRBV7-2 and TRBJ2-7; 12 bases are a match to TRBD2. The CDR3 spans 14 residues. Germline V CDR1 and CDR2: SGHTA, FQGNSA. The V gene end was trimmed by 1 base and the J gene end by 6 bases; junction bases not matched to a gene: 1. CDR3 coding DNA: TGTGCCAGCAGCTTAGAACTAGCGGGGGGCGAGCAGTACTTC. Translating it yields CASSLELAGGEQYF.

This sequence joins TRBV2 and TRBJ1-1, with 8 bases that match TRBD1. The CDR3 runs to 14 residues. The trim removed 6 bases at V and 3 bases at J, leaving 6 bases unmatched. The V gene's germline CDR1 is SNHLY and CDR2 FYNNEI. CDR3 protein: CASRLDRVDTEAFF. CDR3 sequence (DNA): TGTGCCAGCAGACTGGACAGGGTGGACACTGAAGCTTTCTTT.

The rearrangement uses TRBV4-1 and TRBJ1-2; 7 bases agree with TRBD1. This CDR3 has 15 residues. Trimming removed 6 bases from V and 0 bases from J; junction bases left unmatched: 7. The V gene's germline CDR1 is MGHRA and CDR2 YSYEKL. The CDR3 loop is CASRHRGATNYGYTF. CDR3 DNA: TGCGCCAGCAGGCACAGGGGAGCTACTAACTATGGCTACACCTTC.

This rearrangement joins TRBV28 to TRBJ2-1; D is perhaps TRBD2 (7 bases). The CDR3 sequence is 15 residues long. Trimming took off 6 bases at V and 5 bases at J, with 17 bases between the two ends. CDR1 is MDHEN, CDR2 SYDVKM, per germline. CDR3 loop: CASRVGGAPNNEQFF. The CDR3 nucleotides read TGTGCCAGCAGGGTGGGGGGGGCGCCCAACAATGAGCAGTTCTTC.

J is TRBJ2-3 and V is TRBV15; 7 bases match TRBD2. J lost 6 bases, V lost 0 bases, and 12 bases had no gene match. This CDR3 contains 17 residues. The germline V gene has CDR1 LNHNV and CDR2 YYDKDF (reference sequence). In DNA, the CDR3 is TGTGCCACCAGCAGAGATGGGATAAGCGGGGCTCGGGATACGCAGTATTTT. This translates into CATSRDGISGARDTQYF.

The CDR3 bases are TGTGCCAGCCTTCCGGGACAGCAAGAGACCCAGTACTTC. Translation: CASLPGQQETQYF. This chain uses TRBV6-1 with TRBJ2-5, with 7 bases matching TRBD1. From germline, CDR1 is MNHNS and CDR2 SASEGT. J gave up 2 bases and V 8 bases, and 5 bases lay outside the gene matches. The CDR3 spans 13 residues.

The genes are TRBV11-1 and TRBJ2-1, with TRBD2 matching 11 bases. V shed 2 bases and J 6 bases; nucleotides not matched to a gene: 9. This CDR3 contains 17 residues. Per germline, CDR1 SGHAT and CDR2 FQDESV (reference sequence). The CDR3 region has the DNA TGTGCCAGCAGCTTAACCTACGGGACTAGCGGCCCCAATGAGCAGTTCTTC. Residues: CASSLTYGTSGPNEQFF.

The chain recombines TRBV7-2 with TRBJ2-3; weak D call: TRBD1 (6 bases). The length of the CDR3 is 12 residues. In germline, CDR1 is SGHTA, CDR2 FQGNSA. Trimming took 5 bases from V and 6 from J, leaving 9 bases between them. The CDR3 sequence is CASSPQGDTQYF. CDR3 bases: TGTGCCAGCAGCCCCCAGGGGGATACGCAGTATTTT.

The gene calls are TRBV28 and TRBJ2-2; no firm D call. Germline-derived CDR1 and CDR2 are MDHEN and SYDVKM. The CDR3 is 13 residues long. Trimming took off 6 bases at V and 0 bases at J, with 5 bases between the two ends. This CDR3 reads CASRLANTGELFF. CDR3 bases: TGTGCCAGCAGACTGGCGAACACCGGGGAGCTGTTTTTT.

The chain employs TRBV19 and TRBJ1-2, with 10 bases matching TRBD1. The germline gives CDR1 LNHDA, CDR2 SQIVND (reference sequence). CDR3 length equals 14 residues. The V and J ends lost 5 bases and 4 bases, in that order; junction bases with no gene match: 4. This CDR3 reads CASSFGQGGYGYTF. In nucleotides, the CDR3 is TGTGCCAGTAGTTTCGGACAGGGGGGCTATGGCTACACCTTC.

This clone was recorded only once. CDR3 DNA: TGTGCCAGCTCACCACCGACTAGCGGGGGACTTAATGAGCAGTTCTTC. This sequence encodes CASSPPTSGGLNEQFF. The chain recombines TRBV18 with TRBJ2-1; 12 nucleotides agree with TRBD2. V trimming: 0 bases; J trimming: 7 bases; junction bases outside the gene matches: 4. This CDR3 region has 16 residues. CDR1 and CDR2 from the germline V gene are KGHSH and LQKENI. The entire variable domain, with the rest obtained from reference TRBV18 and TRBJ2-1, is as follows: NAGVMQNPRHLVRRRGQEARLRCSPMKGHSHVYWYRQLPEEGLKFMVYLQKENIIDESGMPKERFSAEFPKEGPSILRIQQVVRGDSAAYFCASSPPTSGGLNEQFFGPGTRLTVL.

The rearrangement joins TRBV5-1 to TRBJ2-3; 8 positions agree with TRBD1. The CDR3 covers 13 residues. CDR1 and CDR2 from the germline V gene are SGHRS and YFSETQ. After removal of 2 bases from V and 5 bases from J, the junction contained 1 base not matched to a gene. CDR3 protein: CASSLQGGDTQYF. CDR3 nucleotides: TGCGCCAGCAGCTTACAGGGGGGAGATACGCAGTATTTT.

The chain joins TRBV7-8 to TRBJ1-6; no reliable D call. This CDR3 is 17 amino acids long. V was clipped by 2 bases and J by 4 bases, with 15 bases between them. Germline assignment: CDR1 SGHVS and CDR2 FQNEAQ. CDR3 nucleotides: TGTGCCAGCAGCTTAATAGGAGGGAGTCAGTATAATTCACCCCTCCACTTT. As protein: CASSLIGGSQYNSPLHF.

The genes are TRBV6-5 and TRBJ2-7, with 8 positions matching TRBD2. Losses at the gene ends were 4 bases for V and 6 bases for J; bases not matched to a gene: 8. The CDR3 is made up of 14 amino acids. Germline assignment: CDR1 MNHEY and CDR2 SVGAGI. CDR3 residues: CASSFGSGAAEQYF. CDR3 DNA: TGTGCCAGCAGTTTCGGTAGCGGGGCCGCCGAGCAGTACTTC.

The chain's CDR3 is CASSSPSGGNYGYTF. CDR3 bases: TGTGCCAGCAGTTCACCCAGCGGGGGAAACTATGGCTACACCTTC. This sequence joins TRBV27 and TRBJ1-2; tentative D call: TRBD1 (5 bases). Germline loops: CDR1 MNHEY, CDR2 SMNVEV (reference sequence). The V gene lost 4 bases and the J gene lost 2 bases, with 14 bases spanning the gap. The CDR3 totals 15 residues.

The chain combines TRBV7-3 with TRBJ2-7; D perhaps matches TRBD1 (6 bases). V was pared by 5 bases and J by 0 bases, with 11 bases between. Germline values: CDR1 SGHTA, CDR2 FQGTGA. The CDR3 is made up of 14 amino acids. The CDR3 protein is CASSPYRDSYEQYF. CDR3 sequence (DNA): TGTGCCAGCAGCCCTTACAGGGACTCCTACGAGCAGTACTTC.

J is TRBJ2-3 and V is TRBV29-1; 11 bases are a match to TRBD1. V lost 5 bases to trimming and J lost 3 bases; unmatched junction nucleotides: 4. CDR1 and CDR2 from the germline V gene are SQVTM and ANQGSEA. CDR3 length: 14 residues. The CDR3 sequence is CSVRDRGGTDTQYF. CDR3 coding DNA: TGCAGCGTTAGGGACAGGGGGGGAACAGATACGCAGTATTTT.

This clone was seen more than once but under ten times. V is TRBV7-3 and J is TRBJ2-2, with D perhaps TRBD1 (6 bases). V lost 8 bases to trimming and J lost 5 bases, with 15 bases between them. The CDR3 is 14 amino acids. The germline V gene has CDR1 SGHTA and CDR2 FQGTGA. DNA for the CDR3: TGTGCCAGCGGGGCCGGGACACGTACCGGGGAGCTGTTTTTT. This gives the protein CASGAGTRTGELFF.